The clone carrying this T cell receptor (beta chain) was recorded at least ten times. The data were taken from a study of T cells in Graves' hyperthyroidism and ophthalmopathy. TCR beta CDR3 region amplification was performed from RNA transcripts. The HTBI primer set served for first-round RT-PCR of the TCR CDR3. MiXCR was run by TCRdb on the multiplex PCR reads, yielding one entry per CDR3 protein. The sample contains some 620,000 distinct CDR3 sequences, roughly 17% of which appear only once. In germline, CDR1 is MNHNY, CDR2 SVGAGI (reference sequence). V was cut by 2 bases and J by 7 bases, with 11 bases left in between. This CDR3 region has 13 residues.

The V gene is TRBV6-6, the J gene TRBJ2-5; D is uncertain. The source is a woman in her twenties or thirties with Graves' hyperthyroidism. The sequenced sample consisted of blood. The DNA of the CDR3 is TGTGCCAGCAGTTACGACCTGTCAGGGACCCAGTACTTC. Translation gives CASSYDLSGTQYF.